The source of this TCR beta chain is a study of T cells after yellow fever vaccination. TCRdb used MiXCR to reprocess the 5' RACE reads, holding one entry per CDR3 protein. The sample holds approximately 510,000 distinct CDR3 sequences, 21% seen once. For this clonotype: Its antigen is unknown.

Whole-study results and caveats: Clones that expanded after primary vaccination mostly reappeared after the booster (96% CD4, 88% CD8).

The CDR3 totals 12 residues. V dropped 4 bases and J dropped 9; count of bases not matched to a gene: 3. CDR1 is SGHAT, CDR2 FQNNGV, per germline. The sequencing used PBMCs, collected approximately 20 days after the first yellow fever vaccination. The receptor was derived from a man aged 18 to 30 who received the YFV17D yellow fever vaccine. J is TRBJ2-1 and V is TRBV11-2, with 7 bases lining up with TRBD1. The CDR3 spells CASSYRGTEQFF. In nucleotides, the CDR3 is TGTGCCAGCAGCTACAGGGGTACTGAGCAGTTCTTC.